There are many counts of the clone carrying this T cell receptor beta chain. Its antigen is unidentified. The data stem from a study of T-cell reconstitution after alpha-beta-depleted transplantation in children. Study conclusions and caveats: Fresh T-cell production supplied most of the T-cell counts and diversity seen one year after transplant. Reportedly, only several hundred clones from non-depleted graft cells drove alpha-beta T-cell counts at about two months.

The TCRbeta library was prepared with unique molecular identifiers. MiXCR, run by TCRdb on the PCR reads, gives a single entry per CDR3 protein. Of over 100,000 distinct CDR3 sequences in the sample, around a tenth are singletons; the top ten hold under 40%. The ends were cut back, 5 bases at V and 8 bases at J, with 19 bases in the middle. This CDR3 has 14 residues. Germline CDR1 and CDR2: SGHRS and YFSETQ. The clonotype was recovered from a boy under 10 years old with acute lymphoblastic leukemia, due to receive a stem cell transplant. The material was PBMCs, obtained before TCRalphabeta/CD19-depleted stem cell transplant. The J gene is TRBJ1-1, the V gene TRBV5-1; weak D call: TRBD1 (5 bases). CDR3 sequence: CASSYYGTEGEAFF. CDR3 in DNA: TGCGCCAGCAGTTATTACGGAACGGAGGGGGAAGCTTTCTTT.